This T cell receptor (beta chain) appears in the sequencing data of a study of T-cell memory formation after mild COVID-19. Whole-study context: Largely donor-specific TCR clusters were found.

Germline lookup yields CDR1 MGHDK and CDR2 SYGVNS. Trimming stripped 4 bases from V and 5 bases from J, with 14 bases between. CDR3 length equals 14 residues. There are a few counts of this clonotype. As yet, its antigen is unknown. General observations from the study: The appearance of some responding clones in pre-infection memory suggested that cross-reactive memory joined. Clones which contracted sat mainly in CM and EM if CD4+, and in EMRA if CD8+. Clones contracting across day 15 to 85 had a balanced CD4/CD8 profile; later expanding clones leaned CD4+.

TCRdb recomputed calls from the 5' RACE reads with MiXCR, one row per CDR3 protein. The data contain about 110,000 distinct CDR3 sequences, 15% to 20% of them seen just once; the ten biggest clones take up roughly 5.5%. Material: PBMCs or a T cell subset sorted from them (not recorded which). The receptor was derived from a young man who had mild COVID-19 (a few samples of this study predate the infection). Cell type and time point are not known. This chain links TRBV25-1 with TRBJ2-5; no clear D. The CDR3 coding sequence is TGTGCCAGCAGTGCCCCGGGCCCTAGGGAGACCCAGTACTTC. This translates into CASSAPGPRETQYF.